The 20 T cell receptor beta chains below come from one sample, sequenced in a study of control samples from healthy donors and cancer patients (dated by TCRdb to 2019 to 2021). Library creation used the immunoSEQ multiplex PCR assay. TCRdb provides this immuneACCESS table in a form limited to in-frame rearrangements. Some clones are lacking; in checked studies, under half of them reflect an unresolved V gene, and why the rest are absent is not known. The sample data list tens of thousands of clones, and roughly nine tenths of these were observed just once. The ten largest clonotypes hold around 3.5% of the sample. Sequenced: blood. The receptors here all came from a woman under 30 in good health.

This chain links TRBV13 with TRBJ1-1; 9 nucleotides agree with TRBD1. In germline, CDR1 is PRHDT, CDR2 FYEKMQ (reference sequence). This CDR3 is built from 14 residues. V shed 3 bases and J 2 bases; nucleotides not matched to a gene: 1. Written as DNA, the CDR3 is TGTGCCAGCAGCTTGGGACAGGGTAACACTGAAGCTTTCTTT. Translated, it gives CASSLGQGNTEAFF.

Written as DNA, the CDR3 is TGTGCCAGCAGCCAGAAGAGGGGTACGGTGGTTTCACCCCTCCACTTT. Its protein product is CASSQKRGTVVSPLHF. This chain uses TRBV3-1 (or the pseudogene TRBV3-2) with TRBJ1-6; D perhaps matches TRBD1 (5 bases). Germline V CDR1 and CDR2: LGHDT, YNNKEL (reference sequence). The CDR3 has 16 amino acids. V shed 3 bases and J shed 9 bases, with 18 bases lying between them.

The chain has TRBV29-1 and TRBJ2-7; TRBD1 is a possible D gene (5 bases). The CDR3 contains 12 residues. Trimming removed 4 bases from V and 9 bases from J, with 16 bases in between. Germline-derived CDR1 and CDR2 are SQVTM and ANQGSEA. The CDR3 loop reads CSVGGSSSWQYF. CDR3 in DNA: TGCAGCGTTGGGGGCAGCTCCTCGTGGCAGTACTTC.

CDR3 nucleotides: TGCGCCAGCAGCCGGAGGACTCACCCCCGCCACGAGCAGTACTTC. Translation gives CASSRRTHPRHEQYF. The chain has TRBV4-1 and TRBJ2-7, with a tentative D call TRBD2 (5 bases). This CDR3 has 15 amino acids. V was pared by 4 bases and J by 5 bases, with 18 bases between. Germline CDR1 reads MGHRA; CDR2 reads YSYEKL.

Here the CDR3 DNA reads TGTGCCAGCAGCTTGTACGGGCAGGGGAGAAGCGGCTACACCTTC. The encoded protein is CASSLYGQGRSGYTF. The rearrangement uses TRBV5-4 and TRBJ1-2; tentatively, D is TRBD1 (6 bases). Looked up from germline, CDR1 is SGHNT and CDR2 is YYREEE (reference sequence). V was cut by 1 base and J by 8 bases, with 18 bases left in between. The CDR3 consists of 15 residues.

V gene TRBV7-3 combines with J gene TRBJ2-3, with TRBD2 matching over 10 bases. The CDR3 runs to 14 residues. V dropped 5 bases and J dropped 3; count of bases not matched to a gene: 2. Germline-derived CDR1 and CDR2 are SGHTA and FQGTGA. The CDR3 DNA reads TGTGCCAGCAGCACACTAGCGGGGACAGATACGCAGTATTTT. The encoded protein is CASSTLAGTDTQYF.

This chain joins TRBV13 and TRBJ1-1, with D uncertain. The CDR3 has 14 residues. The V and J ends lost 6 bases and 1 base respectively, with 12 bases between them. CDR1 PRHDT and CDR2 FYEKMQ come from the germline V gene (reference sequence). The CDR3 loop reads CASREGATNTEAFF. CDR3 nucleotide sequence: TGTGCCAGCAGGGAAGGTGCTACGAACACTGAAGCTTTCTTT.

The J gene is TRBJ1-1, the V gene TRBV4-2, with a tentative D call TRBD1 (6 bases). The CDR3 totals 21 residues. V lost 0 bases, J lost 0 bases, and 26 bases lay in between. Germline V gene lookup returns CDR1 LGHNA and CDR2 YNFKEQ. The CDR3 nucleotides read TGTGCCAGCAGCCAAGATAGGGTATCGGCAGGAGGCAGGGGAATGAACACTGAAGCTTTCTTT. This codes for CASSQDRVSAGGRGMNTEAFF.

The chain couples TRBV21-1 to TRBJ2-5; TRBD2 reflects the table's D call only, with no check against the DNA. TRBV21-1 is a pseudogene segment. The CDR3 extends over 15 amino acids. The CDR3 sequence: CASRKGGGSWETQYF. In DNA form, the CDR3 reads TGTGCCAGCAGGAAAGGCGGGGGGTCTTGGGAGACCCAGTACTTC.

The chain carries TRBV21-1 and TRBJ1-2. TRBV21-1 is shown as a pseudogene. CDR3 length: 16 residues. In nucleotides, the CDR3 is TGTGCCAGCAGCAAAGCAGGGAGGGAGGGGACCTATGGCTACACCTTC. Translation: CASSKAGREGTYGYTF.

The rearrangement links TRBV11-2 to TRBJ1-2; perhaps TRBD1 as D (6 bases). V lost 0 bases and J 4 bases, leaving 15 bases between the germline ends. Germline assignment: CDR1 SGHAT and CDR2 FQNNGV. The CDR3 extends over 16 amino acids. Written as DNA, the CDR3 is TGTGCCAGCAGCTTAGATATGGGGGTCAGGGGCTATGGCTACACCTTC. Its translation is CASSLDMGVRGYGYTF.

This clone was detected once. The rearrangement joins TRBV2 to TRBJ1-1; 7 bases map to TRBD1. The CDR3 has 12 residues. Germline-derived CDR1 and CDR2 are SNHLY and FYNNEI. The V gene end was trimmed by 10 bases and the J gene end by 5 bases; junction bases not matched to a gene: 7. The CDR3 here is CATGRQGTEAFF. CDR3 bases: TGTGCCACAGGGAGACAGGGAACTGAAGCTTTCTTT.

With regard to this clone: The junction departs from germline at one end; a sequencing error may be responsible. The V gene is TRBV7-2, the J gene TRBJ1-5; D unclear. Looked up from germline, CDR1 is SGHTA and CDR2 is FQGNSA. The CDR3 is 13 amino acids. CDR3 sequence (DNA): TGTGCCAGCAGCATAGCGGGATTTCAGCCCCAGCATTTT. Its protein is CASSIAGFQPQHF.

The chain joins TRBV20-1 to TRBJ1-5; the D is unclear. Trimming pared 6 bases from V and 0 bases from J, leaving 3 bases between. The CDR3 sequence is 11 residues long. CDR1 is DFQATT and CDR2 is SNEGSKA in the germline V gene (reference sequence). Written as DNA, the CDR3 is TGCAGTGCCAGTAGCAATCAGCCCCAGCATTTT. Translating gives CSASSNQPQHF.

The rearrangement uses TRBV28 and TRBJ1-5, with TRBD1 identical over 7 bases. Germline values: CDR1 MDHEN, CDR2 SYDVKM. V gave up 7 bases and J gave up 3 bases; unmatched junction bases: 6. The CDR3 length is 14 residues. In DNA, the CDR3 is TGTGCCAGCACCTCCGGACAGGCCAATCAGCCCCAGCATTTT. Amino acids: CASTSGQANQPQHF.

The chain recombines TRBV24-1 with TRBJ1-2; the match to TRBD1 covers 9 bases. CDR1 is KGHDR and CDR2 is SFDVKD in the germline V gene. The junction had 8 bases not matched to a gene; V was cut back by 2 bases and J by 8 bases. This CDR3 has 15 amino acids. The CDR3 reads CATSDSIQGARGYTF. In DNA, the CDR3 is TGTGCCACCAGTGATTCCATACAGGGGGCGCGAGGCTACACCTTC.

The chain recombines TRBV2 with TRBJ2-3; tentatively, D is TRBD1 (7 bases). The CDR3 covers 15 residues. Trimming pared 4 bases from V and 2 bases from J, leaving 13 bases between. The germline V gene encodes CDR1 SNHLY and CDR2 FYNNEI. The CDR3 DNA sequence: TGTGCCAGCAGTGCGGAGGGGGCGGACACAGATACGCAGTATTTT. Encoded protein: CASSAEGADTDTQYF. Together with reference TRBV2 and TRBJ2-3, the CDR3 gives the full variable domain: EPEVTQTPSHQVTQMGQEVILRCVPISNHLYFYWYRQILGQKVEFLVSFYNNEISEKSEIFDDQFSVERPDGSNFTLKIRSTKLEDSAMYFCASSAEGADTDTQYFGPGTRLTVL.

This clone is termed medium-sized. The chain combines TRBV6-5 with TRBJ2-5; 7 bases line up with TRBD2. CDR3 length equals 14 residues. Germline-derived CDR1 and CDR2 are MNHEY and SVGAGI. V lost 0 bases to trimming and J lost 5 bases; unmatched junction nucleotides: 3. In DNA, the CDR3 is TGTGCCAGCAGTTACTCGGGAGGGACGGAGACCCAGTACTTC. Its protein is CASSYSGGTETQYF.

The rearrangement uses TRBV5-4 and TRBJ1-2; tentatively, D is TRBD1 (5 bases). Germline assignment: CDR1 SGHNT and CDR2 YYREEE (reference sequence). The length of the CDR3 is 12 residues. The ends were cut back, 6 bases at V and 6 bases at J, with 12 bases in the middle. In nucleotides, the CDR3 is TGTGCCAGCATGGGCTGGGGCGATGGCTACACCTTC. It translates to CASMGWGDGYTF.

This chain uses TRBV5-6 with TRBJ2-7, with D unresolved. V was shortened by 1 base and J by 3 bases, with 11 bases between the two germline ends. The CDR3 contains 14 residues. In germline, CDR1 is SGHDT, CDR2 YYEEEE. CDR3 nucleotides: TGTGCCAGCAGCTTGTACCAAATGGACTACGAGCAGTACTTC. Translating gives CASSLYQMDYEQYF.